What follows are 10 T cell receptor beta chains derived from one specimen sequenced in a study of T cell repertoires in cytomegalovirus infection. Each CDR3 protein gets one entry after TCRdb re-called the reads with MiXCR. This sample has approximately 250,000 distinct CDR3 sequences, with around 6.2% found just once. Input material: PBMCs. These TCRs come from a human donor in good health (CMV status not recorded). Some clones in this sample may be carry-over from other donors' samples.

The chain links TRBV3-1 to TRBJ1-3, with no clear D. Per the germline V gene, CDR1 is LGHDT and CDR2 is YNNKEL (reference sequence). Trimming left V 0 bases short and J 4 bases short, with 10 bases between. There are 15 residues in the CDR3. The CDR3 DNA is TGTGCCAGCAGCCAAGAGCGCATCCCGGGAAACACCATATATTTT. Amino acid sequence: CASSQERIPGNTIYF.

This clonotype has a count of ten or more. The gene calls are TRBV10-3 and TRBJ1-1; unclear D gene. V gave up 4 bases and J gave up 1 base, with 10 bases separating them. CDR1 is ENHRY, CDR2 SYGVKD, per germline. The length of the CDR3 is 14 residues. The CDR3 sequence: CAISAREGNTEAFF. CDR3 coding DNA: TGTGCCATCAGTGCTCGGGAGGGGAACACTGAAGCTTTCTTT.

This clonotype was recorded at least ten times. The rearrangement uses TRBV29-1 and TRBJ2-1, with TRBD2 matching over 8 bases. The V and J ends lost 7 bases and 0 bases, in that order; junction bases with no gene match: 11. This CDR3 has 16 amino acids. CDR1 is SQVTM, CDR2 ANQGSEA, per germline. The CDR3 DNA sequence: TGCAGCGCCCGGGCCCAAGCGGGGGACTCCTACAATGAGCAGTTCTTC. Protein product: CSARAQAGDSYNEQFF.

This clonotype was recorded at least ten times. The chain uses TRBV5-1 and TRBJ2-7; TRBD2 is a possible D gene (6 bases). The V and J ends lost 4 bases and 6 bases respectively, with 20 bases between them. The CDR3 spans 15 residues. Germline V gives CDR1 SGHRS, CDR2 YFSETQ. The CDR3 DNA reads TGCGCCAGCAGCCCCGGACCGGGGTGGGACTCCGAGCAGTACTTC. This codes for CASSPGPGWDSEQYF. The variable domain in full, completed from reference TRBV5-1 and TRBJ2-7, reads KAGVTQTPRYLIKTRGQQVTLSCSPISGHRSVSWYQQTPGQGLQFLFEYFSETQRNKGNFPGRFSGRQFSNSRSEMNVSTLELGDSALYLCASSPGPGWDSEQYFGPGTRLTVT.

This clonotype was observed many times. V usage is TRBV6-1 and J usage is TRBJ2-3; D may match TRBD1 or TRBD2 (5 bases each). Germline V lookup: CDR1 MNHNS, CDR2 SASEGT. V was trimmed by 2 bases and J by 2 bases, leaving 14 bases between them. This CDR3 is 16 amino acids long. The CDR3 reads CASSERGFGDTDTQYF. CDR3 sequence (DNA): TGTGCCAGCAGTGAAAGGGGTTTCGGGGACACAGATACGCAGTATTTT.

This clonotype was seen ten or more times. The chain combines TRBV19 with TRBJ1-1; weak D call: TRBD1 (6 bases). Between the trimmed V and J ends, which lost 5 bases and 2 bases, there was a span of 15 bases. The V gene's germline CDR1 is LNHDA and CDR2 SQIVND (reference sequence). The CDR3 totals 15 residues. In DNA, the CDR3 is TGTGCCAGTAGTCTAAACAGGGCTCCTAACACTGAAGCTTTCTTT. Its translation is CASSLNRAPNTEAFF.

The chain combines TRBV19 with TRBJ2-1, with D possibly TRBD1 on 8 matching bases. Deletions cut 4 bases from V and 3 bases from J, with 16 bases between. This CDR3 is 16 amino acids long. CDR1 is LNHDA, CDR2 SQIVND, per germline (reference sequence). CDR3 residues: CASSRSGTGFYNEQFF. The DNA for the CDR3 is TGTGCCAGTAGTAGGAGCGGGACAGGATTCTACAATGAGCAGTTCTTC. Filled out from reference TRBV19 and TRBJ2-1, the complete variable domain reads DGGITQSPKYLFRKEGQNVTLSCEQNLNHDAMYWYRQDPGQGLRLIYYSQIVNDFQKGDIAEGYSVSREKKESFPLTVTSAQKNPTAFYLCASSRSGTGFYNEQFFGPGTRLTVL.

This clonotype has more than one count but fewer than ten. The chain is built from TRBV28 and TRBJ1-2, with D possibly TRBD1 on 6 matching bases. Germline CDR1 is MDHEN and CDR2 is SYDVKM. V lost 6 bases and J lost 6, with 17 bases in between. This CDR3 has 14 amino acids. CDR3 sequence: CASSPQGFRDGYTF. Written as DNA, the CDR3 is TGTGCCAGCAGCCCGCAGGGGTTTCGGGATGGCTACACCTTC.

This clonotype was counted many times. J is TRBJ1-5 and V is TRBV6-2 or TRBV6-3, with 8 bases aligning to TRBD1. With V trimmed by 7 bases and J by 5 bases, 10 bases remained unmatched. From germline, CDR1 is MNHEY and CDR2 SVGEGT. This CDR3 comprises 15 residues. CDR3: CASTVHGQGDQPQHF. CDR3 coding DNA: TGTGCCAGCACCGTACATGGACAGGGTGATCAGCCCCAGCATTTT.

This clonotype has ten or more counts. V gene TRBV28 combines with J gene TRBJ1-5, with 8 bases aligning to TRBD1. CDR3 length: 14 amino acids. Germline V lookup: CDR1 MDHEN, CDR2 SYDVKM. J lost 7 bases, V lost 5 bases, and 7 bases had no gene match. The CDR3 region is CASSASGGGQPQHF. CDR3 bases: TGTGCCAGCAGTGCCTCAGGGGGCGGGCAGCCCCAGCATTTT.